Below, 17 T cell receptor beta chains from the same sample are listed, as sequenced in a study of early T cells in non-severe SARS-CoV-2 infection. TCRdb called the 5' RACE reads again in MiXCR, with one record for every CDR3 protein. The table shows more than 85,000 distinct CDR3 sequences, with around 13% occurring only once. Input material: whole blood. The receptors originated from an adult who was a healthcare worker with PCR-confirmed SARS-CoV-2 infection or an uninfected control (not recorded which).

V is TRBV28 and J is TRBJ2-1; 8 bases are a match to TRBD2. V was clipped by 6 bases and J by 9 bases; unmatched bases: 7. This CDR3 is 13 amino acids long. Germline loops: CDR1 MDHEN, CDR2 SYDVKM. The CDR3 sequence: CASRTTSEGEQFF. Here the CDR3 DNA reads TGTGCCAGCAGGACGACTAGCGAGGGTGAGCAGTTCTTC.

This clonotype has at least ten counts. The CDR3 DNA reads as TGTGCCAGCAGCCGACAGGCTCGCACAGATACGCAGTATTTT. This sequence encodes CASSRQARTDTQYF. The chain uses TRBV14 and TRBJ2-3, with D possibly being TRBD1 (6 bases). V lost 4 bases to trimming and J lost 1 base, with 9 bases between them. Germline V lookup: CDR1 SGHDN, CDR2 FVKESK. CDR3 length: 14 residues.

The chain couples TRBV13 to TRBJ2-3, with D perhaps matching TRBD2 (6 bases). Germline V gives CDR1 PRHDT, CDR2 FYEKMQ (reference sequence). This CDR3 has 16 residues. V gave up 2 bases and J gave up 0 bases, with 12 bases separating them. The CDR3 here is CASSLLRDRSTDTQYF. DNA for the CDR3: TGTGCCAGCAGCTTATTGCGGGACCGTAGCACAGATACGCAGTATTTT.

This clonotype appeared many times. The V and J genes are TRBV7-9 and TRBJ2-1; maybe TRBD2 (7 bases). The CDR3 is 20 residues long. Trimming stripped 3 bases from V and 2 bases from J, with 26 bases between. In germline, CDR1 is SEHNR, CDR2 FQNEAQ (reference sequence). CDR3 nucleotide sequence: TGTGCCAGCAGCTTTATCAGGGGCGGACGCGGGACTATGCCCTACAATGAGCAGTTCTTC. It is translated as CASSFIRGGRGTMPYNEQFF.

This clonotype was seen at least ten times. This CDR3 is CASSLLEPPYEQYF. The CDR3 bases are TGTGCCAGCAGCTTGCTAGAACCACCCTACGAGCAGTACTTC. This sequence joins TRBV5-5 and TRBJ2-7; no firm D call. The CDR3 sequence is 14 residues long. V shed 1 base and J shed 2 bases, with 10 bases lying between them. The germline gives CDR1 SGHKS, CDR2 YYEKEE (reference sequence).

This clonotype was detected ten times or more. This chain uses TRBV6-2 or TRBV6-3 with TRBJ1-5, with D perhaps TRBD1 (5 bases). CDR1 is MNHEY and CDR2 is SVGEGT in the germline V gene. V lost 7 bases to trimming and J lost 7 bases, with 17 bases between them. CDR3 length: 14 amino acids. As DNA, the CDR3 is TGTGCCAGCACCGTACGGGGGGGTGGGCAGCCCCAGCATTTT. This gives the protein CASTVRGGGQPQHF.

This chain uses TRBV11-2 with TRBJ2-5, with 13 bases that match TRBD2. This CDR3 comprises 15 residues. Germline trimming cut 5 bases from V and 5 bases from J; bases unmatched to any gene: 5. The germline CDR1 and CDR2 sequences are SGHAT and FQNNGV. The CDR3 DNA follows: TGTGCCAGCAGCGGGACTAGCGGGGTGCCCGAGACCCAGTACTTC. It translates to CASSGTSGVPETQYF.

There are many counts of this clonotype. The chain employs TRBV28 and TRBJ2-1, with 7 positions matching TRBD2. After removal of 8 bases from V and 5 bases from J, the junction contained 12 bases not matched to a gene. Germline assignment: CDR1 MDHEN and CDR2 SYDVKM. This CDR3 has 15 amino acids. The CDR3 spells CASVPRDYKHNEQFF. The CDR3 DNA reads as TGTGCCAGCGTACCCCGGGACTATAAGCACAATGAGCAGTTCTTC.

This clonotype appeared many times. The V call is TRBV7-8, the J call TRBJ2-3, with 7 bases matching TRBD2. V lost 5 bases, J lost 2 bases, and 10 bases stayed unmatched. The germline V gene has CDR1 SGHVS and CDR2 FQNEAQ. The CDR3 runs 16 residues. This chain's CDR3 is CASSPRAGAPTDTQYF. The CDR3, as DNA: TGTGCCAGCAGCCCTAGGGCGGGAGCCCCCACAGATACGCAGTATTTT.

Details on this clonotype: A much larger clone differs from this one at a single base, so this may be a read error. This rearrangement joins TRBV7-8 to TRBJ2-3; the D is unclear. Per the germline V gene, CDR1 is SGHVS and CDR2 is FQNEAQ. The CDR3 consists of 14 residues. V was clipped by 5 bases and J by 0 bases, with 9 bases between them. The CDR3 DNA reads TGTGCCAGCAGCCAGGACGCAAGCACAGATACGCAGTATTTT. Translating gives CASSQDASTDTQYF.

This clonotype came up many times. V usage is TRBV7-9 and J usage is TRBJ2-5; D is undetermined. The CDR3 runs 16 residues. CDR1 SEHNR and CDR2 FQNEAQ come from the germline V gene (reference sequence). Trimming took 0 bases from V and 5 from J, leaving 16 bases between them. The CDR3 sequence is CASSLAGAWPRETQYF. The CDR3 nucleotides read TGTGCCAGCAGCTTAGCCGGCGCCTGGCCCAGGGAGACCCAGTACTTC.

This clonotype was found many times. V gene TRBV3-1 combines with J gene TRBJ2-1; D ambiguous. The CDR3 extends over 19 amino acids. The germline gives CDR1 LGHDT, CDR2 YNNKEL (reference sequence). V lost 0 bases and J 0 bases, leaving 18 bases between the germline ends. The CDR3: CASSQDRPAETFSYNEQFF. As DNA, the CDR3 is TGTGCCAGCAGCCAAGATCGACCGGCCGAGACTTTCTCCTACAATGAGCAGTTCTTC.

V gene TRBV12-3 or TRBV12-4 combines with J gene TRBJ1-1; D not resolved. V was pared by 2 bases and J by 0 bases, with 7 bases between. The CDR3 has 14 amino acids. The CDR3 DNA is TGTGCCAGCAGTTTATTTGGACTGAACACTGAAGCTTTCTTT. It yields the protein CASSLFGLNTEAFF.

This chain links TRBV5-1 with TRBJ2-3; D not resolved. This CDR3 has 14 residues. CDR1 and CDR2 (germline): SGHRS, YFSETQ. The germline V and J ends were trimmed by 3 bases and 3 bases, with 11 bases remaining between them. CDR3 residues: CASSYSRLTDTQYF. The CDR3 DNA follows: TGCGCCAGCAGCTACTCCCGACTGACAGATACGCAGTATTTT.

This clonotype was seen more than once but under ten times. V and J are TRBV5-1 and TRBJ1-6; D not resolved. V lost 0 bases, J lost 14 bases, and 15 bases lay in between. The CDR3 runs to 14 residues. Looked up from germline, CDR1 is SGHRS and CDR2 is YFSETQ. The CDR3 spells CASSLGRADSSLHF. The CDR3 coding sequence is TGCGCCAGCAGCTTGGGTAGGGCGGATTCGTCCCTCCACTTT. The variable domain in full, completed from reference TRBV5-1 and TRBJ1-6, reads KAGVTQTPRYLIKTRGQQVTLSCSPISGHRSVSWYQQTPGQGLQFLFEYFSETQRNKGNFPGRFSGRQFSNSRSEMNVSTLELGDSALYLCASSLGRADSSLHFGNGTRLTVT.

This clonotype occurred a few times. V usage is TRBV6-2 or TRBV6-3 and J usage is TRBJ2-5; D is ambiguous. The germline CDR1 and CDR2 sequences are MNHEY and SVGEGT. The V end was cut by 5 bases, the J end by 5 bases, with 12 bases between. The CDR3 totals 13 residues. The CDR3 spells CASSRSRPETQYF. The CDR3 bases are TGTGCCAGCAGTCGAAGTCGCCCGGAGACCCAGTACTTC.

The gene calls are TRBV29-1 and TRBJ2-1; 7 positions agree with TRBD2. The germline CDR1 and CDR2 sequences are SQVTM and ANQGSEA. V dropped 2 bases and J dropped 12; count of bases not matched to a gene: 10. This CDR3 has 13 amino acids. The chain's CDR3 is CSVERYTGGGQFF. For the CDR3, the DNA is TGCAGCGTTGAAAGATACACGGGAGGTGGGCAGTTCTTC.